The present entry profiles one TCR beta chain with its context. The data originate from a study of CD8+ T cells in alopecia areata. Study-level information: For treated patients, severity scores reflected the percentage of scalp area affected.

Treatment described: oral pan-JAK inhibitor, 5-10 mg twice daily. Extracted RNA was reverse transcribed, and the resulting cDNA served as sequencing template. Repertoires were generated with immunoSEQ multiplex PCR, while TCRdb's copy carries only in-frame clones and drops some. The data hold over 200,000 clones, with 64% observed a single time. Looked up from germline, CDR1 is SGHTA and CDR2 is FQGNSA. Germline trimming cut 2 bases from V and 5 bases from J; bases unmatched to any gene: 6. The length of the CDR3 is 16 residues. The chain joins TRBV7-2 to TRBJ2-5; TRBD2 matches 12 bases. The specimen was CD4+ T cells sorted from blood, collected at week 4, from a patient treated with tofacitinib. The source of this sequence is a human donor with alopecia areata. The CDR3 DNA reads TGTGCCAGCAGCTTAACCCTAGCGGGGGGGCGGGAGACCCAGTACTTC. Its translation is CASSLTLAGGRETQYF.